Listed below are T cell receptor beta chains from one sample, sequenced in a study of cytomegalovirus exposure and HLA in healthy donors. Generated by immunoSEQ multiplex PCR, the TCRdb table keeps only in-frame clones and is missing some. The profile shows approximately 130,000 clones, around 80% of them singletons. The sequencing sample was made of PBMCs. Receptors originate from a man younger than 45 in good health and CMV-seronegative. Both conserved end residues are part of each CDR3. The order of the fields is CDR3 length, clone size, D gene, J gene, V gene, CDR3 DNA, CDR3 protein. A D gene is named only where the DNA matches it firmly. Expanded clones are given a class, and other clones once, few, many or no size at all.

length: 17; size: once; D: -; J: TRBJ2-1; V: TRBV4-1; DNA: TGCGCCAGCAGCCAAGTGGGCGGGAAGTTAAACGGGAATGAGCAGTTCTTC; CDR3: CASSQVGGKLNGNEQFF
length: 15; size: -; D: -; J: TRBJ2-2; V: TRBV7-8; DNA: TGTGCCAGCAGCCCGCAGGGATCAGCCACCGGGGAGCTGTTTTTT; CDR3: CASSPQGSATGELFF
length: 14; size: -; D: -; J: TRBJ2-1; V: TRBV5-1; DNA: TGCGCCAGCGCCGATCCGAGCTCCTACAATGAGCAGTTCTTC; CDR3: CASADPSSYNEQFF
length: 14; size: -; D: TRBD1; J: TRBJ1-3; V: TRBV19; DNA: TGTGCCAGTAGTGCCAGGGGGTCTGGAAACACCATATATTTT; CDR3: CASSARGSGNTIYF
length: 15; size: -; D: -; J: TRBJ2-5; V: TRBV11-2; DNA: TGTGCCAGCAGCAGAGACAGCTCGGGTGAAGAGACCCAGTACTTC; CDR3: CASSRDSSGEETQYF
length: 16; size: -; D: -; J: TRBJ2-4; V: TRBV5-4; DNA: TGTGCCAGCAGCTTGGCAGGGCCCCTAGCCAAAAACATTCAGTACTTC; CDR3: CASSLAGPLAKNIQYF
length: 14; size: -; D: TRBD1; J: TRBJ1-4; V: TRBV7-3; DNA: TGTGCCAGCAGCTCCCAGGGGGCGCGCGAAAAACTGTTTTTT; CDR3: CASSSQGAREKLFF
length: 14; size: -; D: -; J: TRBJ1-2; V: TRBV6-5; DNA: TGTGCCAGCAGTTACTCGGCAGGGGATAGCGGCTACACCTTC; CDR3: CASSYSAGDSGYTF
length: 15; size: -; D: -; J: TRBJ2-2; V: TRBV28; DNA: TGTGCTACTTGTCAGGACAATAGGAACACCGGGGAGCTGTTTTTT; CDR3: CATCQDNRNTGELFF
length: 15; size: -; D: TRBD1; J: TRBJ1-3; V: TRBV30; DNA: TGTGCCTGGAGTGCGACAGGGTTATCTGGAAACACCATATATTTT; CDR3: CAWSATGLSGNTIYF
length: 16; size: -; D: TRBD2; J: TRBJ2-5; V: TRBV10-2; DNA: TGCGCCAGCAACTCGTACGCGGGACTACGCCAAGAGACCCAGTACTTC; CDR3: CASNSYAGLRQETQYF
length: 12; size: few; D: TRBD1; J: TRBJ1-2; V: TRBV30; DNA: TGTGCCTGGGGGGACAGGTTACATGGCTACACCTTC; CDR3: CAWGDRLHGYTF
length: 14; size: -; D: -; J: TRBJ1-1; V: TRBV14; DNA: TGTGCCAGCAGTCCCCGGACGGGAAACACTGAAGCTTTCTTT; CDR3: CASSPRTGNTEAFF
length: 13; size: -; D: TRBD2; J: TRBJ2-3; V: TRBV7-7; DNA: TGTGCCAGCAGCCCCCCGACTAGCACGACGCAGTATTTT; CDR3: CASSPPTSTTQYF
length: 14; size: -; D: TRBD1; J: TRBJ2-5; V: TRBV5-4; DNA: TGTGCCAGCAGCAAGGGACAGATCCAAGAGACCCAGTACTTC; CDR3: CASSKGQIQETQYF
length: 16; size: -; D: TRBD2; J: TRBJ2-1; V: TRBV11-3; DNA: TGTGCCAGCAGCTTAACGGGACTAGCGGGTGACAATGAGCAGTTCTTC; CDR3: CASSLTGLAGDNEQFF
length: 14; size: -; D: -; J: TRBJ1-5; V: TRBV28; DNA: TGTGCCAGCAGTTCTGGACAGCCGAATCAGCCCCAGCATTTT; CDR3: CASSSGQPNQPQHF
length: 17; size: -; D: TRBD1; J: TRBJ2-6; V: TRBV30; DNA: TGTGCCTGGAGTGTAAGCCTCAGGGGGCTTGGGGCCAACGTCCTGACTTTC; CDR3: CAWSVSLRGLGANVLTF
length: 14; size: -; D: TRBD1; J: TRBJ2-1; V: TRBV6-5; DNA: TGTGCCAGCAGCCGGGACAGGGGAGGCAATGAGCAGTTCTTC; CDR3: CASSRDRGGNEQFF
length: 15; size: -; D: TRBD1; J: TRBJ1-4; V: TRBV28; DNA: TGTGCCAGCAGCTCGGGACAGGGTTTTGGTGAAAAACTGTTTTTT; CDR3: CASSSGQGFGEKLFF
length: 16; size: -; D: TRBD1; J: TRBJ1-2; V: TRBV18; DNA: TGTGCCAGCTCACAAAGGACAGGAACAGAGCTCAACCACTACACCTTC; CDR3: CASSQRTGTELNHYTF
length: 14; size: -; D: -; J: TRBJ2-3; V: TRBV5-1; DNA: TGCGCCAGCAGCGGGGGCCTCTTCACAGATACGCAGTATTTT; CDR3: CASSGGLFTDTQYF
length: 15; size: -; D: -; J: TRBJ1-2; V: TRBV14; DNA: TGTGCCAGCAGCCAAGATCTAATAAGGGGCTATGGCTACACCTTC; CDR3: CASSQDLIRGYGYTF